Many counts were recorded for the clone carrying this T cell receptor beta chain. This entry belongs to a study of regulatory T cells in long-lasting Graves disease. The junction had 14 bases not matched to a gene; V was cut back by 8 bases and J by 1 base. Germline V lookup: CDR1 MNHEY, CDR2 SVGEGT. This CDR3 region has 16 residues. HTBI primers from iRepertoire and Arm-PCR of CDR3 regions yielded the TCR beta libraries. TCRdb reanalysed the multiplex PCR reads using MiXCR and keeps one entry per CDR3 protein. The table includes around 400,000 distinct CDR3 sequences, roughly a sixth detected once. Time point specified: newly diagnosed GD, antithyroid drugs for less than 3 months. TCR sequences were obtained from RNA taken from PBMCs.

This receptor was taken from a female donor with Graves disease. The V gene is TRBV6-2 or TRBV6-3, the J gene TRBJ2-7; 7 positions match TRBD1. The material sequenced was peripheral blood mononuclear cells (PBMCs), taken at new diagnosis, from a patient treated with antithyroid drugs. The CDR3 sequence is CASRLYGTESSYEQYF. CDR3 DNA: TGTGCCAGCCGCCTATACGGGACAGAATCATCCTACGAGCAGTACTTC.